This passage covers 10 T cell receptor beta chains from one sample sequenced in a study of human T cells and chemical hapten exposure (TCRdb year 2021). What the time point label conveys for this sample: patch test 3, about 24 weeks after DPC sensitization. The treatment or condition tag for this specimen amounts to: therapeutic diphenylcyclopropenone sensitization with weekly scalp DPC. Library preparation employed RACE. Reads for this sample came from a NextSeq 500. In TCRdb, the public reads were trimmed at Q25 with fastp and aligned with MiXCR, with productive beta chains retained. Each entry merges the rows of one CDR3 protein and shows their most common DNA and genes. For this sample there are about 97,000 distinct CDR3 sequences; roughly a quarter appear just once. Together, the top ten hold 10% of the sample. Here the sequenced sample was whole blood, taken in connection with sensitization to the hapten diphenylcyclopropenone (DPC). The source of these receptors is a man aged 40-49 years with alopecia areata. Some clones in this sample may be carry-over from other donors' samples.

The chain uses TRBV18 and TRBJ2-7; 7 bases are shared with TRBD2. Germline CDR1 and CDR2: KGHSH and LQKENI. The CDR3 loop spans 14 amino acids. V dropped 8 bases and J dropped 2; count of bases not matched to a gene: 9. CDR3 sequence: CASGLDGRPYEQYF. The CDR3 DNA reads TGTGCCAGCGGACTCGACGGGAGGCCCTACGAGCAGTACTTC. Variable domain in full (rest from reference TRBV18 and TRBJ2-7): NAGVMQNPRHLVRRRGQEARLRCSPMKGHSHVYWYRQLPEEGLKFMVYLQKENIIDESGMPKERFSAEFPKEGPSILRIQQVVRGDSAAYFCASGLDGRPYEQYFGPGTRLTVT.

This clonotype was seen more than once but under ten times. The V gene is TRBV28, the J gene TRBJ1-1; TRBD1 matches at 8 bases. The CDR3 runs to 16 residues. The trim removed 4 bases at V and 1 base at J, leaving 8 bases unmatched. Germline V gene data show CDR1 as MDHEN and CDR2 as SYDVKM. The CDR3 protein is CASSSQGAGTNTEAFF. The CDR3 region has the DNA TGTGCCAGCAGTTCTCAGGGGGCTGGCACGAACACTGAAGCTTTCTTT.

Written as DNA, the CDR3 is TGTGCCAGCAGCTTTAGGACGGATGAGCAGTTCTTC. Translating it yields CASSFRTDEQFF. The chain couples TRBV11-2 to TRBJ2-1; D unresolved. The germline V gene has CDR1 SGHAT and CDR2 FQNNGV. The CDR3 totals 12 residues. V gave up 3 bases and J gave up 8 bases, with 8 bases separating them.

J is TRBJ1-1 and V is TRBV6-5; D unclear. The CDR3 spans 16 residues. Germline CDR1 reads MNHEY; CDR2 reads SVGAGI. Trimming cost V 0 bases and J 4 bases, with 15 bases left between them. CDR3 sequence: CASSYSLVPGGTEAFF. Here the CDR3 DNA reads TGTGCCAGCAGTTACTCGTTAGTCCCCGGCGGCACTGAAGCTTTCTTT.

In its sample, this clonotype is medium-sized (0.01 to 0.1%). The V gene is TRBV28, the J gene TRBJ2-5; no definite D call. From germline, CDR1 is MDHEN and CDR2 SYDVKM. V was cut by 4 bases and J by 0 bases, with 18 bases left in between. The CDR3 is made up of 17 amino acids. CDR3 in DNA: TGTGCCAGCAGTTCAAACCGCGGCAGTTTGTACCAAGAGACCCAGTACTTC. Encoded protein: CASSSNRGSLYQETQYF. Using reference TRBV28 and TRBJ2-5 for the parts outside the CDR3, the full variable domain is DVKVTQSSRYLVKRTGEKVFLECVQDMDHENMFWYRQDPGLGLRLIYFSYDVKMKEKGDIPEGYSVSREKKERFSLILESASTNQTSMYLCASSSNRGSLYQETQYFGPGTRLLVL.

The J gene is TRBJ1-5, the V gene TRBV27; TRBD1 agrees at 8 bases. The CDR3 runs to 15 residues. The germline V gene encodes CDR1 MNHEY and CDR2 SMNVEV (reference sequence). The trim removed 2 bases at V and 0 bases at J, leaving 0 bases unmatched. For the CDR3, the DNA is TGTGCCAGCAGTTTAGGACAGGGTAGCAATCAGCCCCAGCATTTT. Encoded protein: CASSLGQGSNQPQHF.

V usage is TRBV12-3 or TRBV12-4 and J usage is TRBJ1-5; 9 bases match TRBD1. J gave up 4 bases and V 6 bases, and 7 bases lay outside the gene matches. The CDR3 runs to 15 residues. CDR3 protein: CASRKQGAGNQPQHF. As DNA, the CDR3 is TGTGCCAGCAGAAAACAGGGGGCGGGGAATCAGCCCCAGCATTTT.

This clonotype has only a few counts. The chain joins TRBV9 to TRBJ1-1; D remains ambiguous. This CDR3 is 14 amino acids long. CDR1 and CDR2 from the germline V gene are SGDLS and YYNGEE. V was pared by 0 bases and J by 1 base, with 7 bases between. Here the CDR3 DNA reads TGTGCCAGCAGCGTAGCTGGCAGGAACACTGAAGCTTTCTTT. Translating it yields CASSVAGRNTEAFF.

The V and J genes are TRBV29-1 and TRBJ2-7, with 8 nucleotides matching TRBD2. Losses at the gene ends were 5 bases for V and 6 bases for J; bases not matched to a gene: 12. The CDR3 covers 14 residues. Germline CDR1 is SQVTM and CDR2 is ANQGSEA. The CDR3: CSVRLGRAGAEQYF. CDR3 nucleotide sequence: TGCAGCGTTAGGTTGGGACGAGCGGGAGCCGAGCAGTACTTC.

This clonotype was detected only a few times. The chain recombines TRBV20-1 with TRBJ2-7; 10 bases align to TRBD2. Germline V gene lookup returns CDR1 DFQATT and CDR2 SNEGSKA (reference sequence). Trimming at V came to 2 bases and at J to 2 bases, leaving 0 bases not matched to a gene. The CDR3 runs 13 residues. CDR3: CSARTSGTYEQYF. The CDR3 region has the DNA TGCAGTGCTAGAACTAGCGGGACCTACGAGCAGTACTTC.